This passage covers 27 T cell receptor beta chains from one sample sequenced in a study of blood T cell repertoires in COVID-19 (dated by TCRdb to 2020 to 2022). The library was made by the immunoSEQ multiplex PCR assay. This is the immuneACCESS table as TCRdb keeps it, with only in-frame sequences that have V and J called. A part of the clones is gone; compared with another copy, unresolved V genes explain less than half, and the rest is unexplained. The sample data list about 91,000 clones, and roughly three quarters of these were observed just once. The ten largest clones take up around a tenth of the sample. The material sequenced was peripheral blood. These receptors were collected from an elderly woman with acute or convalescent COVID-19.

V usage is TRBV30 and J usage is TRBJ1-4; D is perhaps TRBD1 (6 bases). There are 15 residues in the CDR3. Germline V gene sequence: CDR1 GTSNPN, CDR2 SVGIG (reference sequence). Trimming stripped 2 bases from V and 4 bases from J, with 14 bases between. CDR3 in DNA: TGTGCCTGGAGTAAACAAAGGGGGGGTAATGAAAAACTGTTTTTT. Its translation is CAWSKQRGGNEKLFF.

This chain's CDR3 is CASSLNLNEKLFF. Written as DNA, the CDR3 is TGCGCCAGCAGCCTAAATCTAAATGAAAAACTGTTTTTT. J is TRBJ1-4 and V is TRBV4-3; no clear D. CDR3 length: 13 residues. In germline, CDR1 is LGHNA, CDR2 YSLEER. The germline V and J ends were trimmed by 4 bases and 5 bases, with 8 bases remaining between them.

The CDR3 sequence is CASSVGSSGFYEQYF. The CDR3 DNA reads as TGTGCCAGCAGCGTAGGGTCTAGCGGGTTCTACGAGCAGTACTTC. The rearrangement uses TRBV9 and TRBJ2-7; 8 bases align to TRBD2. Losses at the gene ends were 0 bases for V and 3 bases for J; bases not matched to a gene: 5. Per the germline V gene, CDR1 is SGDLS and CDR2 is YYNGEE. The CDR3 contains 15 residues. Full variable domain (remainder filled in from reference TRBV9 and TRBJ2-7): DSGVTQTPKHLITATGQRVTLRCSPRSGDLSVYWYQQSLDQGLQFLIQYYNGEERAKGNILERFSAQQFPDLHSELNLSSLELGDSALYFCASSVGSSGFYEQYFGPGTRLTVT.

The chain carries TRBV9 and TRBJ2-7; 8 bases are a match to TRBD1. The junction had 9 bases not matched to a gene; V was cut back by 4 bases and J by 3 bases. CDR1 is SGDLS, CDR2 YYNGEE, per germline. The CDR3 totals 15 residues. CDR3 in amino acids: CASSPTGQVFYEQYF. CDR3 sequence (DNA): TGTGCCAGCAGCCCTACGGGACAGGTCTTCTACGAGCAGTACTTC.

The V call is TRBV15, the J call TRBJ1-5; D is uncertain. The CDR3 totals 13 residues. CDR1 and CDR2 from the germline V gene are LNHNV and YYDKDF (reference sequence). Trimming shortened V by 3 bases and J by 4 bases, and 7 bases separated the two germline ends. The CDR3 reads CATSRSQNQPQHF. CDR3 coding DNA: TGTGCCACCAGCAGGTCCCAGAATCAGCCCCAGCATTTT. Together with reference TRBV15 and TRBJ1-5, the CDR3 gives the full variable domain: DAMVIQNPRYQVTQFGKPVTLSCSQTLNHNVMYWYQQKSSQAPKLLFHYYDKDFNNEADTPDNFQSRRPNTSFCFLDIRSPGLGDTAMYLCATSRSQNQPQHFGDGTRLSIL.

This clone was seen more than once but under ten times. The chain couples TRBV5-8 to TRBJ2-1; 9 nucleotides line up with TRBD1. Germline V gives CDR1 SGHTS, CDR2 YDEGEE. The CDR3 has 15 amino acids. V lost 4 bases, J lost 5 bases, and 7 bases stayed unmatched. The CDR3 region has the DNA TGTGCCAGCAGCCGAAAGACAGGGGGTCACAATGAGCAGTTCTTC. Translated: CASSRKTGGHNEQFF.

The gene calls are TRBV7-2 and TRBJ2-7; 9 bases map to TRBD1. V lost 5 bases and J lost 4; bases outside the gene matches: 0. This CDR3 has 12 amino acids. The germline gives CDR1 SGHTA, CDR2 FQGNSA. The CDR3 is CASSDRGYEQYF. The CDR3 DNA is TGTGCCAGCAGCGACAGGGGGTACGAGCAGTACTTC.

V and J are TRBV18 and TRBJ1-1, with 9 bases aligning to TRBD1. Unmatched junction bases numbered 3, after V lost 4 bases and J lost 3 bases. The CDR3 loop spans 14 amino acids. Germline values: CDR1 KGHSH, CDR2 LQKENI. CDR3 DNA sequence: TGTGCCAGCTCACGTGACAGGGGGGACACTGAAGCTTTCTTT. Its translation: CASSRDRGDTEAFF.

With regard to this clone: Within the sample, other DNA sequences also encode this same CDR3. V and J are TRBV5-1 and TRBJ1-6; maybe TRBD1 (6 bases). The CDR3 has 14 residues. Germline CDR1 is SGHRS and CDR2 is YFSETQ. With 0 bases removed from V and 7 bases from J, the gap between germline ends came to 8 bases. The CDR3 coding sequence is TGCGCCAGCAGCTTGGGACAGGACAATTCACCCCTCCACTTT. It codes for CASSLGQDNSPLHF.

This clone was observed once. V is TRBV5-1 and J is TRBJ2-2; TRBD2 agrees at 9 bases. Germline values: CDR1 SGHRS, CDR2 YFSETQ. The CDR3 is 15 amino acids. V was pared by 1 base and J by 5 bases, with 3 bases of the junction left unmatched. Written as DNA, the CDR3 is TGCGCCAGCAGCTTGTCTACTAGCGGGACCGGGGAGCTGTTTTTT. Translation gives CASSLSTSGTGELFF.

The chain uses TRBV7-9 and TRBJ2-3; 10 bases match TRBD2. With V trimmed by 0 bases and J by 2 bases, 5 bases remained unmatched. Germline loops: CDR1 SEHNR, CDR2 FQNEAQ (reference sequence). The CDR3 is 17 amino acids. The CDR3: CASSLAVLAGHTDTQYF. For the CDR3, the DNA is TGTGCCAGCAGCTTAGCAGTACTAGCGGGGCACACAGATACGCAGTATTTT.

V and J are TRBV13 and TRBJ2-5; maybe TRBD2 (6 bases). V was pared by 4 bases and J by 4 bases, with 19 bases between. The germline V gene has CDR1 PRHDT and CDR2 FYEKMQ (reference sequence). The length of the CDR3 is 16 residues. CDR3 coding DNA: TGTGCCAGCAGCTGGAGACCAGGCGGGCGGGGAGAGACCCAGTACTTC. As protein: CASSWRPGGRGETQYF.

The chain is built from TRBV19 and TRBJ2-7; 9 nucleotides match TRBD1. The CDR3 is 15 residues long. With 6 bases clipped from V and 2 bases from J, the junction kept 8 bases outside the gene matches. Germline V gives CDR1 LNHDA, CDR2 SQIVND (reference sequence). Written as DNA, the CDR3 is TGTGCCAGTAGACCCCGACAGGGGGGGACCTACGAGCAGTACTTC. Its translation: CASRPRQGGTYEQYF.

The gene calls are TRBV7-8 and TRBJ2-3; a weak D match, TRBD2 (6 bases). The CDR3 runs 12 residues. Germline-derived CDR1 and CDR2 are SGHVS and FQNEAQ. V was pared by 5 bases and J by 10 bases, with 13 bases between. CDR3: CASSPSRESQYF. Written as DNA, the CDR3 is TGTGCCAGCAGCCCTTCCCGGGAGTCGCAGTATTTT.

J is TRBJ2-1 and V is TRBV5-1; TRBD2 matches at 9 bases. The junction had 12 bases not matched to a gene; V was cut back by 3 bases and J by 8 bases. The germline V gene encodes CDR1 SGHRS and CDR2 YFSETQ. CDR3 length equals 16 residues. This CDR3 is CASSYRSGRAGDEQFF. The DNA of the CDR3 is TGCGCCAGCAGCTACCGTAGCGGGAGAGCTGGGGATGAGCAGTTCTTC.

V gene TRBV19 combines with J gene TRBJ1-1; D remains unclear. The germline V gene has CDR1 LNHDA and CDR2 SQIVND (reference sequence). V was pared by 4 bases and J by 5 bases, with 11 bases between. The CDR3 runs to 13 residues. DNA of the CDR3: TGTGCCAGTAGTAACCAGCCCGGGACTGAAGCTTTCTTT. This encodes CASSNQPGTEAFF.

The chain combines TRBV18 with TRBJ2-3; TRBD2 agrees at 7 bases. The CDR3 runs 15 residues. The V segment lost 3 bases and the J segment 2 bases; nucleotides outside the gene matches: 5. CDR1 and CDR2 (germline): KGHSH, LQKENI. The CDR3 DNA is TGTGCCAGCTCACCCTTAGCGGGCGACACAGATACGCAGTATTTT. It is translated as CASSPLAGDTDTQYF.

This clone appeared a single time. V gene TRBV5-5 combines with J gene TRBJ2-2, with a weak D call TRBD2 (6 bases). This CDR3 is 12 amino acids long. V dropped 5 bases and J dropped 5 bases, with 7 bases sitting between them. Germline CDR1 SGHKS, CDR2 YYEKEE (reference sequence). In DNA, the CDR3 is TGTGCCAGCAGGGCGGGAACCGGGGAGCTGTTTTTT. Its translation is CASRAGTGELFF. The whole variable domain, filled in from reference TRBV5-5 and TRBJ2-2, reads DAGVTQSPTHLIKTRGQQVTLRCSPISGHKSVSWYQQVLGQGPQFIFQYYEKEERGRGNFPDRFSARQFPNYSSELNVNALLLGDSALYLCASRAGTGELFFGEGSRLTVL.

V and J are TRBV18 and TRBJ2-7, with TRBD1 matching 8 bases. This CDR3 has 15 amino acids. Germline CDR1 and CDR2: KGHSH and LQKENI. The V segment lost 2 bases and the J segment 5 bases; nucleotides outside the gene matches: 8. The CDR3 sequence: CASSPTRQGTHEQYF. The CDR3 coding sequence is TGTGCCAGCTCACCAACGAGACAGGGGACCCACGAGCAGTACTTC. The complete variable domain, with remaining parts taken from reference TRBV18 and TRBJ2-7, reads NAGVMQNPRHLVRRRGQEARLRCSPMKGHSHVYWYRQLPEEGLKFMVYLQKENIIDESGMPKERFSAEFPKEGPSILRIQQVVRGDSAAYFCASSPTRQGTHEQYFGPGTRLTVT.

CDR3 nucleotide sequence: TGTGCCACAAAGCGGGAGCCCTACGAGCAGTACTTC. Its translation is CATKREPYEQYF. The rearrangement uses TRBV28 and TRBJ2-7; TRBD2 aligns across 8 bases. The CDR3 has 12 amino acids. V was clipped by 10 bases and J by 2 bases; unmatched bases: 4. CDR1 is MDHEN and CDR2 is SYDVKM in the germline V gene.

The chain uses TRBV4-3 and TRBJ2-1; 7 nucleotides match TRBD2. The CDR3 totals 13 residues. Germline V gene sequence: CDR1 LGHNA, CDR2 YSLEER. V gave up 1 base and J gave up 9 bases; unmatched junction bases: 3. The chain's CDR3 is CASSQGIAGEQFF. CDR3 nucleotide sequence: TGCGCCAGCAGCCAAGGAATAGCGGGTGAGCAGTTCTTC.

Written as DNA, the CDR3 is TGTGCCAGCAGTTTAACGGCAGGGGTGGGCTACGAGCAGTACTTC. It codes for CASSLTAGVGYEQYF. The chain joins TRBV27 to TRBJ2-7, with D possibly TRBD1 on 6 matching bases. V shed 2 bases and J shed 3 bases, with 14 bases lying between them. The CDR3 is 15 amino acids. In germline, CDR1 is MNHEY, CDR2 SMNVEV (reference sequence).

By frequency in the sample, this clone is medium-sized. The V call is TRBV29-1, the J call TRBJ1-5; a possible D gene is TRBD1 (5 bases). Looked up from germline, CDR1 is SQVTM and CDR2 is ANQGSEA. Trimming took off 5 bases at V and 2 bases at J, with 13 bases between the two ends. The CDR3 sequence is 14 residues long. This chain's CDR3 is CSVQGAGGNQPQHF. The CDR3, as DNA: TGCAGCGTTCAAGGGGCCGGGGGCAATCAGCCCCAGCATTTT.

CDR3 loop: CASSEGTYNEQFF. For the CDR3, the DNA is TGTGCCAGCAGTGAGGGCACCTACAATGAGCAGTTCTTC. V and J are TRBV2 and TRBJ2-1; no clear D gene. Trimming took 3 bases from V and 2 from J, leaving 5 bases between them. This CDR3 contains 13 residues. The V gene's germline CDR1 is SNHLY and CDR2 FYNNEI.

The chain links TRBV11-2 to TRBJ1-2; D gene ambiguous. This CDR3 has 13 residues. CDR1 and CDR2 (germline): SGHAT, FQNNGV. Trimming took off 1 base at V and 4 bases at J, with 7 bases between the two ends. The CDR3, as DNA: TGTGCCAGCAGCTTAGGCAACGGCTATGGCTACACCTTC. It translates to CASSLGNGYGYTF.

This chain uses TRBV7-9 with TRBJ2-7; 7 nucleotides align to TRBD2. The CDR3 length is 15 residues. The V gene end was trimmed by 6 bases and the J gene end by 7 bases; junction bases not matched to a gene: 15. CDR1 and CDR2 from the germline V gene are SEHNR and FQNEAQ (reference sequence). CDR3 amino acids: CASSPVQAGVDEQYF. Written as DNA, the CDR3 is TGTGCCAGCAGTCCAGTGCAGGCGGGAGTCGATGAGCAGTACTTC.

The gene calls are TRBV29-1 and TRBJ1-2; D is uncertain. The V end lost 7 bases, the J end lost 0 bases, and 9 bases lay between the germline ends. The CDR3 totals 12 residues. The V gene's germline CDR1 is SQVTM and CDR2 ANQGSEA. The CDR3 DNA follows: TGCAGCGCCGAGAGATCTAACTATGGCTACACCTTC. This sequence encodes CSAERSNYGYTF.